The 22 T cell receptor beta chains below come from one sample, sequenced in a study of T cell responses to AZD1222 COVID-19 vaccine. The table came from immunoSEQ multiplex PCR; TCRdb's copy has only in-frame clones and leaves some out. Seen here are 100,000 or so clones, 80% to 90% observed once, and the top ten hold under 4%. Sequencing used peripheral blood, obtained on day 0 of AZD1222 vaccination. These receptors all stem from an adult in good health.

This clone was recorded once. The chain joins TRBV6-2 or TRBV6-3 to TRBJ2-1; D remains unclear. This CDR3 comprises 15 residues. Looked up from germline, CDR1 is MNHEY and CDR2 is SVGEGT. Trimming removed 1 base from V and 0 bases from J, with 7 bases in between. CDR3 bases: TGTGCCAGCAGTTACTGGCTGAGCTCCTACAATGAGCAGTTCTTC. It specifies CASSYWLSSYNEQFF.

The chain joins TRBV29-1 to TRBJ2-1; the D gene is possibly TRBD1 (7 bases). The CDR3 consists of 14 residues. Germline CDR1 SQVTM, CDR2 ANQGSEA. V was shortened by 0 bases and J by 9 bases, with 15 bases between the two germline ends. The CDR3 sequence is CSVEEVWQGGEQFF. CDR3 DNA: TGCAGCGTTGAAGAGGTTTGGCAGGGGGGTGAGCAGTTCTTC.

V is TRBV14 and J is TRBJ1-1; maybe TRBD1 (5 bases). From germline, CDR1 is SGHDN and CDR2 FVKESK. The ends were cut back, 0 bases at V and 6 bases at J, with 11 bases in the middle. The CDR3 covers 14 residues. CDR3 residues: CASSQEARVPEAFF. The CDR3, as DNA: TGTGCCAGCAGCCAAGAAGCCAGGGTACCTGAAGCTTTCTTT.

This chain joins TRBV28 and TRBJ2-7, with D uncertain. V was cut by 3 bases and J by 0 bases, with 21 bases left in between. The length of the CDR3 is 18 residues. In germline, CDR1 is MDHEN, CDR2 SYDVKM. This CDR3 reads CASSFSYTLGPSSYEQYF. DNA of the CDR3: TGTGCCAGCAGTTTTAGTTATACGCTGGGTCCTAGCTCCTACGAGCAGTACTTC.

The chain combines TRBV6-5 with TRBJ2-7; tentatively, D is TRBD2 (5 bases). The CDR3 has 15 amino acids. V was pared by 4 bases and J by 2 bases, with 15 bases between. CDR1 is MNHEY and CDR2 is SVGAGI in the germline V gene. CDR3 sequence (DNA): TGTGCCAGCAGTTCAGCCGACGGGGTTACCTACGAGCAGTACTTC. Translating gives CASSSADGVTYEQYF.

This clone has just one count. The chain carries TRBV29-1 and TRBJ1-2; D not resolved. V lost 7 bases, J lost 0 bases, and 12 bases lay in between. Germline-derived CDR1 and CDR2 are SQVTM and ANQGSEA. This CDR3 is built from 13 residues. The CDR3 nucleotides are TGCAGCGGATACAGTCTAGCTAACTATGGCTACACCTTC. Its translation: CSGYSLANYGYTF.

V is TRBV5-5 and J is TRBJ1-5, with 7 bases lining up with TRBD1. Trimming at V came to 1 base and at J to 11 bases, leaving 12 bases not matched to a gene. Germline lookup yields CDR1 SGHKS and CDR2 YYEKEE (reference sequence). CDR3 size: 15 residues. CDR3 in DNA: TGTGCCAGCAGCTTGAGGGGTCAGCAGGGACAGTCCCAGCATTTT. It yields the protein CASSLRGQQGQSQHF.

V gene TRBV29-1 combines with J gene TRBJ1-1, with D tentatively TRBD1 (5 bases). The CDR3 contains 12 residues. V lost 3 bases and J 6 bases, leaving 11 bases between the germline ends. Germline-derived CDR1 and CDR2 are SQVTM and ANQGSEA. CDR3 sequence reads: CSVEKGRAEAFF. CDR3 nucleotides: TGCAGCGTTGAGAAGGGGCGGGCTGAAGCTTTCTTT.

V gene TRBV7-2 combines with J gene TRBJ1-5; no definite D call. Germline V gene sequence: CDR1 SGHTA, CDR2 FQGNSA. This CDR3 spans 13 amino acids. With 1 base removed from V and 7 bases from J, the gap between germline ends came to 8 bases. CDR3 in amino acids: CASSLDFWQPQHF. As DNA, the CDR3 is TGTGCCAGCAGCTTAGATTTCTGGCAGCCCCAGCATTTT.

This clone occurred a few times. Other nucleotide sequences in the sample specify the same CDR3. The V and J genes are TRBV5-1 and TRBJ1-4, with D unclear. The CDR3 spans 14 residues. V shed 0 bases and J shed 5 bases, with 8 bases lying between them. Germline V gene data show CDR1 as SGHRS and CDR2 as YFSETQ. CDR3 DNA: TGCGCCAGCAGCTTGGGGCCCGGGAATGAAAAACTGTTTTTT. It encodes CASSLGPGNEKLFF.

This clone was observed a handful of times. The rearrangement joins TRBV11-2 to TRBJ2-2; D possibly corresponds to TRBD1 (6 bases). CDR1 is SGHAT and CDR2 is FQNNGV in the germline V gene. Trimming removed 5 bases at V and 5 bases at J, with 24 bases between. This CDR3 comprises 18 residues. The CDR3: CASSKAPYRVGETGELFF. Written as DNA, the CDR3 is TGTGCCAGCAGCAAGGCCCCTTACAGGGTAGGAGAGACCGGGGAGCTGTTTTTT.

The chain couples TRBV19 to TRBJ2-3; 7 bases map to TRBD1. Trimming at V came to 5 bases and at J to 3 bases, leaving 8 bases not matched to a gene. This CDR3 is 15 amino acids long. The V gene's germline CDR1 is LNHDA and CDR2 SQIVND (reference sequence). CDR3 sequence (DNA): TGTGCCAGTAGTGTGACAGGGCTTGCGACAGATACGCAGTATTTT. Its protein product is CASSVTGLATDTQYF.

In this sample, this clone turned up once. This chain uses TRBV2 with TRBJ1-4; TRBD1 matches 7 bases. The CDR3 consists of 14 residues. Germline lookup yields CDR1 SNHLY and CDR2 FYNNEI. V shed 7 bases and J 5 bases; nucleotides not matched to a gene: 7. CDR3 sequence: CASISRGGNEKLFF. The CDR3 nucleotides are TGTGCCAGCATATCCAGGGGGGGAAATGAAAAACTGTTTTTT.

The genes are TRBV6-4 and TRBJ1-4, with 7 bases aligning to TRBD1. J lost 7 bases, V lost 6 bases, and 11 bases had no gene match. The CDR3 has 15 residues. Germline CDR1 reads MRHNA; CDR2 reads SNTAGT. CDR3 DNA sequence: TGTGCCAGCAGAGCAAACAGGGGAGGTGGTGAAAAACTGTTTTTT. It specifies CASRANRGGGEKLFF.

The chain carries TRBV4-2 and TRBJ2-6; D unclear. The germline V gene encodes CDR1 LGHNA and CDR2 YNFKEQ. CDR3 size: 17 residues. V was trimmed by 1 base and J by 0 bases, leaving 10 bases between them. CDR3 DNA: TGTGCCAGCAGCCAAGCGCAGGCGAGCTCTGGGGCCAACGTCCTGACTTTC. Translated, it gives CASSQAQASSGANVLTF.

This sequence joins TRBV7-3 and TRBJ2-1; D uncertain. The V gene lost 1 base and the J gene lost 5 bases, with 9 bases spanning the gap. CDR1 is SGHTA and CDR2 is FQGTGA in the germline V gene. The CDR3 length is 14 residues. Written as DNA, the CDR3 is TGTGCCAGCAGCTTAAGTTCCGTCAACAATGAGCAGTTCTTC. Translating it yields CASSLSSVNNEQFF.

The V and J genes are TRBV7-3 and TRBJ1-3; D not certain. This CDR3 is built from 16 residues. Trimming pared 6 bases from V and 0 bases from J, leaving 15 bases between. Germline CDR1 SGHTA, CDR2 FQGTGA. The CDR3 reads CASSINPGGSGNTIYF. The CDR3 region has the DNA TGTGCCAGCAGTATAAATCCGGGAGGCTCTGGAAACACCATATATTTT.

The V call is TRBV19, the J call TRBJ1-1; 7 bases map to TRBD1. CDR1 is LNHDA, CDR2 SQIVND, per germline (reference sequence). The V gene end was trimmed by 6 bases and the J gene end by 4 bases; junction bases not matched to a gene: 8. There are 14 residues in the CDR3. The DNA for the CDR3 is TGTGCCAGTAGGACCCTAGGGACAGTCACTGAAGCTTTCTTT. Amino acid sequence: CASRTLGTVTEAFF.

The V and J genes are TRBV6-2 or TRBV6-3 and TRBJ2-7; possibly TRBD2 for D (5 bases). Trimming stripped 2 bases from V and 0 bases from J, with 11 bases between. Germline CDR1 MNHEY, CDR2 SVGEGT. The CDR3 covers 15 residues. CDR3 in DNA: TGTGCCAGCAGTTACACTAGTCAACGCTCCTACGAGCAGTACTTC. Amino acids: CASSYTSQRSYEQYF.

This CDR3 is CAWSVGASAPLHF. For the CDR3, the DNA is TGTGCCTGGAGTGTAGGCGCCTCAGCACCCCTCCACTTT. This chain uses TRBV30 with TRBJ1-6; D not certain. This CDR3 comprises 13 residues. Trimming cost V 0 bases and J 11 bases, with 11 bases left between them. CDR1 and CDR2 from the germline V gene are GTSNPN and SVGIG (reference sequence).

The chain joins TRBV13 to TRBJ2-1; TRBD1 aligns across 12 bases. Germline V gene sequence: CDR1 PRHDT, CDR2 FYEKMQ (reference sequence). After removal of 4 bases from V and 9 bases from J, the junction contained 7 bases not matched to a gene. CDR3 length equals 15 residues. The CDR3 region has the DNA TGTGCCAGCAGCTCCCCCGGGACAGGGGGCGGTGAGCAGTTCTTC. Translated: CASSSPGTGGGEQFF.

The rearrangement uses TRBV18 and TRBJ1-4, with TRBD1 as a possible D gene (5 bases). Trimming removed 4 bases at V and 10 bases at J, with 13 bases between. This CDR3 is 13 amino acids long. Germline V gene data show CDR1 as KGHSH and CDR2 as LQKENI. In DNA, the CDR3 is TGTGCCAGCTCACGGGGGGAAGAAGGAAAACTGTTTTTT. Protein sequence: CASSRGEEGKLFF.